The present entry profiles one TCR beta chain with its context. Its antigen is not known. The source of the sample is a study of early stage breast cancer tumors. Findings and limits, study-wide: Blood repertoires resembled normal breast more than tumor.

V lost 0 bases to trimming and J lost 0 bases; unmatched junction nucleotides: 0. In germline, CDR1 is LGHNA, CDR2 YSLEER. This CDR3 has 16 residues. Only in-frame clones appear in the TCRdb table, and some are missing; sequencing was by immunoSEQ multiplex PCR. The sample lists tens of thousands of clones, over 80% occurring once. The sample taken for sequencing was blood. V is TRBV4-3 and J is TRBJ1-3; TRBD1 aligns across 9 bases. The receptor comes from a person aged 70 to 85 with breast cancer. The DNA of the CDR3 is TGCGCCAGCAGCCAAGAGGACAGGGGCTCTGGAAACACCATATATTTT. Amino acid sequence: CASSQEDRGSGNTIYF.